This T cell receptor beta chain was sequenced in a study of T cells expressing NK-cell markers. In germline, CDR1 is MDHEN, CDR2 SYDVKM. CDR3 length: 12 residues. Reanalyzing the 5' RACE reads, TCRdb keeps one entry per CDR3 protein, without DNA. The sample totals a few hundred thousand distinct CDR3 sequences. The sequence was obtained from a man between 18 and 69 years old in good health. The V and J genes are TRBV28 and TRBJ2-3; TCRdb's D call of TRBD1 is untestable without DNA. Specimen: blood T cells: a sorted CD56 or NKG2C T cell subset, CD4+ or CD8+ T cells, or bulk PBMC T cells (not recorded which). CDR3 amino acids: CASMGGLDTQYF.